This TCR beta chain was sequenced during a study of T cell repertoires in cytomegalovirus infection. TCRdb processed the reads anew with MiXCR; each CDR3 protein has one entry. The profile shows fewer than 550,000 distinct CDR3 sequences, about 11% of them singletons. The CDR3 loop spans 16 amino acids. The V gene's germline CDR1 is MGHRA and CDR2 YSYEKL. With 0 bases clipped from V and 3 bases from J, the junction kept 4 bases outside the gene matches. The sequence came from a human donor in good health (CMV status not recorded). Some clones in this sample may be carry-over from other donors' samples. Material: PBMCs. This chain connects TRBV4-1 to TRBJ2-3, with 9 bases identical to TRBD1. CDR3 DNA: TGCGCCAGCAGCCAAGAGGACAGGGGCAGGACAGATACGCAGTATTTT. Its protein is CASSQEDRGRTDTQYF.